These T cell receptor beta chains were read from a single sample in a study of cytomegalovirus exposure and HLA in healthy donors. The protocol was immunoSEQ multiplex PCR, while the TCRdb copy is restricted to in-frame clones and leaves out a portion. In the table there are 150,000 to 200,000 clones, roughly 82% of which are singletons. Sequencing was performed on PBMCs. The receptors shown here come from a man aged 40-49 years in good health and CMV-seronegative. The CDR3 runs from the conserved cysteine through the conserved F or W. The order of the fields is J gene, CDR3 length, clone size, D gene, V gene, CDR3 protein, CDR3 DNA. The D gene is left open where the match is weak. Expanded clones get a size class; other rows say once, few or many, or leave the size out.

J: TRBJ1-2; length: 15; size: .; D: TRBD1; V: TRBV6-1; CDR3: CASRLDRGQSDGYTF; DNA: TGTGCCAGCAGATTGGACAGGGGGCAATCAGATGGCTACACCTTC
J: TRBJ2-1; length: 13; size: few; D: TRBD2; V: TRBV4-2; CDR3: CASSQGERGEQFF; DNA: TGTGCCAGCAGCCAAGGAGAGCGGGGGGAGCAGTTCTTC
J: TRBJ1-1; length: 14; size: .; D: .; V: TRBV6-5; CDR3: CASSYGGVGTEAFF; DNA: TGTGCCAGCAGTTACGGCGGGGTGGGGACTGAAGCTTTCTTT
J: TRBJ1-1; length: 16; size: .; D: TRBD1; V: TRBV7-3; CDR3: CASRFSTGTGNTEAFF; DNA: TGTGCCAGCAGGTTTTCAACCGGGACAGGGAACACTGAAGCTTTCTTT
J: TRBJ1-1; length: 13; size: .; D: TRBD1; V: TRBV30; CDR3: CAWNSWTGGEAFF; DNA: TGTGCCTGGAATTCTTGGACAGGGGGAGAAGCTTTCTTT
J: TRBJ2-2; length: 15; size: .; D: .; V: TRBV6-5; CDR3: CASSFERPNTGELFF; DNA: TGTGCCAGCAGTTTCGAGCGGCCGAACACCGGGGAGCTGTTTTTT
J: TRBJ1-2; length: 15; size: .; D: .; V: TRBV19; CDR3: CATISSDSLGMRYTF; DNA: TGTGCCACCATTTCCTCGGACAGCCTAGGGATGCGCTACACCTTC
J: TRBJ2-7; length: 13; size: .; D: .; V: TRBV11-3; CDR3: CASSPTSFYEQYF; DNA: TGTGCCAGCAGTCCCACTAGTTTCTACGAGCAGTACTTC
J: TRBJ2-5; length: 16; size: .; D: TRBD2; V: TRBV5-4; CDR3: CASSFGLAGPQETQYF; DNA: TGTGCCAGCAGCTTTGGGCTAGCGGGCCCCCAAGAGACCCAGTACTTC
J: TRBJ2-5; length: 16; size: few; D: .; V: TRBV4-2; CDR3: CASSQGGTGGEETQYF; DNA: TGTGCCAGCAGCCAAGGGGGTACAGGGGGGGAAGAGACCCAGTACTTC
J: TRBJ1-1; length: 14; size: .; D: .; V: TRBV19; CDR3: CASKEVAPNTEAFF; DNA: TGTGCCAGTAAGGAGGTGGCCCCGAACACTGAAGCTTTCTTT
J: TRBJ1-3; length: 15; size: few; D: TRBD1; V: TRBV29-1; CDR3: CSVGDRRSSGNTIYF; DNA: TGCAGCGTCGGGGACAGGAGGAGCTCTGGAAACACCATATATTTT
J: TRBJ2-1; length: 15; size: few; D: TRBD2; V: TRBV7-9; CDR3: CASSIGAGVVNEQFF; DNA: TGTGCCAGCAGCATCGGTGCGGGGGTAGTGAATGAGCAGTTCTTC
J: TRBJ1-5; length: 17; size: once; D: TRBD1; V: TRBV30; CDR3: CAWSVGTGPYSNQPQHF; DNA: TGTGCCTGGAGTGTAGGGACAGGGCCGTATAGCAATCAGCCCCAGCATTTT
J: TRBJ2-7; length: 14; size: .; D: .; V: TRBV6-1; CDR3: CASRGTGSTYEQYF; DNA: TGTGCCAGCAGAGGTACCGGGTCAACCTACGAGCAGTACTTC
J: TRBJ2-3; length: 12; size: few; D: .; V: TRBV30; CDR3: CAWSPVTDTQYF; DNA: TGTGCCTGGAGTCCCGTGACAGATACGCAGTATTTT
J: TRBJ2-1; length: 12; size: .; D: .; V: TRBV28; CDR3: CASSLQGNEQFF; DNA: TGTGCCAGCAGTTTGCAGGGGAATGAGCAGTTCTTC
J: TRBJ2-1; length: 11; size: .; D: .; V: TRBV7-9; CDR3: CASSRPREQFF; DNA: TGTGCCAGCAGCCGTCCTAGGGAGCAGTTCTTC
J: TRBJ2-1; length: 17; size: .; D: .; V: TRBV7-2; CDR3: CASSDLGRWPTYNEQFF; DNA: TGTGCCAGCAGCGACCTGGGGCGGTGGCCTACCTACAATGAGCAGTTCTTC
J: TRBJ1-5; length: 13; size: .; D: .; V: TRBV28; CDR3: CASSLDSNQPQHF; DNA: TGTGCCAGCAGTTTGGACAGTAATCAGCCCCAGCATTTT
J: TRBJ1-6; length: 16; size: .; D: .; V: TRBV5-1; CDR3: CASPGIQVFIDSPLHF; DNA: TGCGCCAGCCCGGGAATTCAGGTATTTATTGATTCACCCCTCCACTTT
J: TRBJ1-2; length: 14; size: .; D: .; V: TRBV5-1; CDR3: CASSPGGGNYGYTF; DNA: TGCGCCAGCAGCCCGGGTGGGGGCAACTATGGCTACACCTTC
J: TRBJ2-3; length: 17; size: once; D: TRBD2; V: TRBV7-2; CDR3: CASSLGAAGGPTDTQYF; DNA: TGTGCCAGCAGCTTAGGAGCAGCGGGAGGGCCTACAGATACGCAGTATTTT
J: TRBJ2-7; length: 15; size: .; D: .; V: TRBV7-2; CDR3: CASSLALTVSYEQYF; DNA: TGTGCCAGCAGCTTAGCTCTGACAGTCTCCTACGAGCAGTACTTC